The following is a T cell receptor (beta chain) sequence with its context. Antigen unknown. This sample was taken from a study of T cell responses to AZD1222 COVID-19 vaccine. Study-level points and caveats: Baseline serostatus was positive in only five to seven AZD1222 recipients. Repertoires were collected only later (after the peak T cell response had occurred). Vaccine-related CD4 TCRs covered spike, predominating at 160-218 and 743-854.

The CDR3 loop spans 13 amino acids. Germline loops: CDR1 LGHNA, CDR2 YSLEER. Trimming stripped 4 bases from V and 10 bases from J, with 16 bases between. Sequenced by immunoSEQ multiplex PCR; TCRdb stores in-frame clones only, minus some. This sample has 90,000 to 150,000 clones, with 70% to 90% found just once. The TCR was taken from an adult in good health. The sequences come from peripheral blood, collected on day 0 of AZD1222 vaccination. This chain uses TRBV4-3 with TRBJ1-1, with a weak D call TRBD1 (6 bases). The CDR3 sequence is CASSRVAGAAAFF. Written as DNA, the CDR3 is TGCGCCAGCAGCCGAGTCGCGGGGGCTGCAGCTTTCTTT.